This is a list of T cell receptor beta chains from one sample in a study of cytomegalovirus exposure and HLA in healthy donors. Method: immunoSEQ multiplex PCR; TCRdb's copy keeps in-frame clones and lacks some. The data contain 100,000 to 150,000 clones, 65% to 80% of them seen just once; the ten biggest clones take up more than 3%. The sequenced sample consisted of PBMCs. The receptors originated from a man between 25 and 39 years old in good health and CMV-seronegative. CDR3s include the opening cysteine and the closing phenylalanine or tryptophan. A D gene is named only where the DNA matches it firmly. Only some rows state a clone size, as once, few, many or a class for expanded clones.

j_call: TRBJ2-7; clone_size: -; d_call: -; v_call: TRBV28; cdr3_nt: TGTGCCAGCAGTTCTCGGGTCTTCTCGTCCTACGAGCAGTACTTC; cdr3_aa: CASSSRVFSSYEQYF
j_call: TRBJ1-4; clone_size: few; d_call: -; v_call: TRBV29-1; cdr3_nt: TGCAGCGCCGGGGACACCAACAATGAAAAACTGTTTTTT; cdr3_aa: CSAGDTNNEKLFF
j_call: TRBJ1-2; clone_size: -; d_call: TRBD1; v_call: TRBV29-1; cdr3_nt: TGCAGCGTTATGGTGACAGGGAACGGCTACACCTTC; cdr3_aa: CSVMVTGNGYTF
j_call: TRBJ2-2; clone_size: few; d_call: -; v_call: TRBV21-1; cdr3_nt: TGTGCCAGCAGCTCCTTCGGGGGAGGGGAGCTGTTTTTT; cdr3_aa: CASSSFGGGELFF
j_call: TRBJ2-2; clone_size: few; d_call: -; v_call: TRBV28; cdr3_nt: TGTGCCAGCAGGCCCGACAGGATCGGCACCGGGGAGCTGTTTTTT; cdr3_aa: CASRPDRIGTGELFF
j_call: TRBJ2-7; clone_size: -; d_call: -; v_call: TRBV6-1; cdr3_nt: TGTGCCAGCAGTGAACTATCCTACGAGCAGTACTTC; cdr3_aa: CASSELSYEQYF
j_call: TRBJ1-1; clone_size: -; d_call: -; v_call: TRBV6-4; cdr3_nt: TGTGCCAGCAGCGACACTCCGAACACTGAAGCTTTCTTT; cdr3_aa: CASSDTPNTEAFF
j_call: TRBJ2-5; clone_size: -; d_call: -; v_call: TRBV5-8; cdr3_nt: TGTGCCAGCAGCTTTCGGGGTCTAGAGACCCAGTACTTC; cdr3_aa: CASSFRGLETQYF
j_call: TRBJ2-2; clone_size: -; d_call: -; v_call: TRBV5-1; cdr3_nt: TGCGCCAGCAGCTTTGTAGAGACCGGGGAGCTGTTTTTT; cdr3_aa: CASSFVETGELFF
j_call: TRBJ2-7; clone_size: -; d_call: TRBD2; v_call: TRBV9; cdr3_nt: TGTGCCAGCAGCGCAACGACTAGCGGGTTCCCCTACGAGCAGTACTTC; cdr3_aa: CASSATTSGFPYEQYF
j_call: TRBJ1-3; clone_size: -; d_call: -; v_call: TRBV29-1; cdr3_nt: TGCAGCGTTGAAGATAGACAGCTCATCTCTGGAAACACCATATATTTT; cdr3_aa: CSVEDRQLISGNTIYF
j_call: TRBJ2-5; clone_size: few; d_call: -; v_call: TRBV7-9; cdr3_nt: TGTGCCAGCAGCTTTGTGACTAGTCAAGAGACCCAGTACTTC; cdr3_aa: CASSFVTSQETQYF
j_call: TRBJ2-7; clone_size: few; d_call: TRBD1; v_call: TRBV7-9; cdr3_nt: TGTGCCAGCAGCTTAGTGATGACAGGGAGCTCCTACGAGCAGTACTTC; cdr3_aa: CASSLVMTGSSYEQYF
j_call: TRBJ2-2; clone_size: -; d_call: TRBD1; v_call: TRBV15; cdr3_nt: TGTGCCACCAGCAGAGATCGGGGACAGGGGACAGCCGGGGAGCTGTTTTTT; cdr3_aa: CATSRDRGQGTAGELFF
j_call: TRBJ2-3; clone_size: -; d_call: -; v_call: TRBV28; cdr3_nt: TGTGCCAGCACAGGGTTGGATACGCAGTATTTT; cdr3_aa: CASTGLDTQYF
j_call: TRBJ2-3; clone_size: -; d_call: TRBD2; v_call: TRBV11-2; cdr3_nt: TGTGCCAGCAGACCGTTAGCGGGAGGGCCGAATACGCAGTATTTT; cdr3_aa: CASRPLAGGPNTQYF
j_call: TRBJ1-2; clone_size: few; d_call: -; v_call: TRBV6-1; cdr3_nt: TGTGCCAGCAGTGAGGACGGCAGGGGAAGGGGCTACACCTTC; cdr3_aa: CASSEDGRGRGYTF
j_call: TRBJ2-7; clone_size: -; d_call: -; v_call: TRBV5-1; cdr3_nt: TGCGCCAGCAGCTTGGATGGAGGTACCCCTTCCTACTCCTACGAGCAGTACTTC; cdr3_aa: CASSLDGGTPSYSYEQYF
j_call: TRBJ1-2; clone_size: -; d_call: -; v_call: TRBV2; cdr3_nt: TGTGCCAGCAGGGGTACAGGGTATGAAGGCTACACCTTC; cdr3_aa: CASRGTGYEGYTF
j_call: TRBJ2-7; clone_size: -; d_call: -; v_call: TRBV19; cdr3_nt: TGTGCCAGTAGTATAGGGACATCAGCACCCTTCTTCTACGAGCAGTACTTC; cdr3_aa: CASSIGTSAPFFYEQYF
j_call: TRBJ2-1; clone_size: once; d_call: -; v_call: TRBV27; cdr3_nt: TGTGCCAGCAGTTTAGAGAATATCGATGAGCAGTTCTTC; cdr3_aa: CASSLENIDEQFF
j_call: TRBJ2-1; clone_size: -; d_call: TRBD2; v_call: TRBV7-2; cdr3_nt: TGTGCCAGCCGCGGGAGTTCCTACAATGAGCAGTTCTTC; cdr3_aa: CASRGSSYNEQFF
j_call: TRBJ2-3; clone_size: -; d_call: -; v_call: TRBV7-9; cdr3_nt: TGTGCCAGCAGCTTTGGTGGCGGGAGCACAGATACGCAGTATTTT; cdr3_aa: CASSFGGGSTDTQYF
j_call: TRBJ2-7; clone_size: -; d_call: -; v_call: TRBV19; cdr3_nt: TGTGCCAGTAGTATAGATCCAGGACTCGGCTACGAGCAGTACTTC; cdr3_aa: CASSIDPGLGYEQYF
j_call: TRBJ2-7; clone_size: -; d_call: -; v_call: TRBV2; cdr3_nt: TGTGCCAGCAGTGACAGATCCTACGAGCAGTACTTC; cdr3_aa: CASSDRSYEQYF
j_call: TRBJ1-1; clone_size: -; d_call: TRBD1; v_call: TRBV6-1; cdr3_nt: TGTGCCAGCAGTGACAGGGGGCTTCAAGGAGCTTTCTTT; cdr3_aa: CASSDRGLQGAFF
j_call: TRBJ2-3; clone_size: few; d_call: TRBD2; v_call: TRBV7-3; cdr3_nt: TGTGCCAGCAGCTTGACAGGACCTAGCGGGGGGGCAGTTTATACGCAGTATTTT; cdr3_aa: CASSLTGPSGGAVYTQYF
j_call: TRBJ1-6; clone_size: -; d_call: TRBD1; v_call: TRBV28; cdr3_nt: TGTGCCAGCAGTTATGAGGGGGCCGGGGGTAATTCACCCCTCCACTTT; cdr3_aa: CASSYEGAGGNSPLHF
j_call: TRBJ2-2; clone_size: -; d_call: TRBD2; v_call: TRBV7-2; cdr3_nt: TGTGCCAGCAGCCCCCGAGGACTAGCGAGTAACACCGGGGAGCTGTTTTTT; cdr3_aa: CASSPRGLASNTGELFF